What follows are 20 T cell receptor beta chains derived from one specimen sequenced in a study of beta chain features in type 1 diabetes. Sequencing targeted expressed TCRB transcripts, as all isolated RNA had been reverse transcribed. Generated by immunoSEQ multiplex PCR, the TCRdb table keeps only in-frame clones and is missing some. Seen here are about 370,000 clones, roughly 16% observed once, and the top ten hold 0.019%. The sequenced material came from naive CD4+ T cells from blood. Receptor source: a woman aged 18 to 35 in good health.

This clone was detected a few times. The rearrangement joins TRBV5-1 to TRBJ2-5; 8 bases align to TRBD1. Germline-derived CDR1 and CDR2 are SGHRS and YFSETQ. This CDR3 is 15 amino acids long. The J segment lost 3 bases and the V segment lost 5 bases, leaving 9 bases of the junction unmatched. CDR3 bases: TGCGCCAGCAGTCCGCCGACAGGGGCCAAAGAGACCCAGTACTTC. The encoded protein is CASSPPTGAKETQYF.

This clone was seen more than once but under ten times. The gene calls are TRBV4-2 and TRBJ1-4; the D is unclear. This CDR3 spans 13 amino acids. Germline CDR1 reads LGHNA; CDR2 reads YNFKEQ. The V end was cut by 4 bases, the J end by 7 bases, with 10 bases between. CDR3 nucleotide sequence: TGTGCCAGCAGCCTCGGACGGGGTGAAAAACTGTTTTTT. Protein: CASSLGRGEKLFF.

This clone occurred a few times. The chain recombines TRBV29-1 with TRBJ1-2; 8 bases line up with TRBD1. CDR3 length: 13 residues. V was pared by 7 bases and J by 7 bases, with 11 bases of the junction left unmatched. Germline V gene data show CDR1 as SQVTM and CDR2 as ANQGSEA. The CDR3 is CSAERQGRGGYTF. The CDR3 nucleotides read TGCAGCGCAGAGCGACAGGGGAGGGGTGGCTACACCTTC.

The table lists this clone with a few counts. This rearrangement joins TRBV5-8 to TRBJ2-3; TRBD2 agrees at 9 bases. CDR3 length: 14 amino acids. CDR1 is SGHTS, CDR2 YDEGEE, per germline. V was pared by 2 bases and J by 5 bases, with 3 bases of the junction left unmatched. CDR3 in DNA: TGTGCCAGCAGCTTCGGCGGGAGGGTAGATACGCAGTATTTT. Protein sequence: CASSFGGRVDTQYF.

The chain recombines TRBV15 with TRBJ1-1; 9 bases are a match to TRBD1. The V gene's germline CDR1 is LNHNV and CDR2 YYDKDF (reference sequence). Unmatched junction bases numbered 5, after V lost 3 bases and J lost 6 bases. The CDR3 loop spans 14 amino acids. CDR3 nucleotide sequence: TGTGCCACCAGCAGGGACAGGGGCAGCGCTGAAGCTTTCTTT. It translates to CATSRDRGSAEAFF.

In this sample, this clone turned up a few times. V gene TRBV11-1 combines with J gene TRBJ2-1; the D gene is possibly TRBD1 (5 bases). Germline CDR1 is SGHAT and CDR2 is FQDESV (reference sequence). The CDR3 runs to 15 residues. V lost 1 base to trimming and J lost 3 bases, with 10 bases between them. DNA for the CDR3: TGTGCCAGCAGCTTAGGCGGAACAGGCTACAATGAGCAGTTCTTC. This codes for CASSLGGTGYNEQFF.

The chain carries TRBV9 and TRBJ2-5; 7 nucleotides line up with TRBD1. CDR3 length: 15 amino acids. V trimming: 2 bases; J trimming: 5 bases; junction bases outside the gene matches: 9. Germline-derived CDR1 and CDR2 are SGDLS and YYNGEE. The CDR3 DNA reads TGTGCCAGCAGCGTGCGACAGGGCCTTTCGGAGACCCAGTACTTC. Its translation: CASSVRQGLSETQYF.

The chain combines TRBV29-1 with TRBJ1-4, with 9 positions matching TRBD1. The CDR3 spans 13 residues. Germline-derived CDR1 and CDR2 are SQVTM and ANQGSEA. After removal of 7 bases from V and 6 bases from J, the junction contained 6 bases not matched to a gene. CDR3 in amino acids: CSGTGEWDEKLFF. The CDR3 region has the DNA TGCAGCGGGACAGGGGAGTGGGATGAAAAACTGTTTTTT.

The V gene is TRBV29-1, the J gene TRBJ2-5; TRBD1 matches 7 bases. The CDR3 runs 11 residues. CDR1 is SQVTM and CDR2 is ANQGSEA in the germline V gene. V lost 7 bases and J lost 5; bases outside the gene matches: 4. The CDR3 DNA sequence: TGCAGCGGGGGACAGCGGGAGACCCAGTACTTC. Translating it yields CSGGQRETQYF.

CDR3 bases: TGCAGCATAACCGGACTAGCGGAAAATGAGCAGTTCTTC. Translated, it gives CSITGLAENEQFF. The chain combines TRBV29-1 with TRBJ2-1; TRBD2 agrees at 10 bases. V trimming: 8 bases; J trimming: 7 bases; junction bases outside the gene matches: 8. This CDR3 has 13 amino acids. CDR1 SQVTM and CDR2 ANQGSEA come from the germline V gene.

This chain's CDR3 is CASRPFAGITYNEQFF. CDR3 in DNA: TGTGCCAGCAGGCCCTTCGCGGGTATTACCTACAATGAGCAGTTCTTC. This rearrangement joins TRBV25-1 to TRBJ2-1, with D maybe TRBD2 (5 bases). This CDR3 has 16 residues. Germline-derived CDR1 and CDR2 are MGHDK and SYGVNS. Deletions cut 6 bases from V and 2 bases from J, with 17 bases between. Based on the CDR3 plus reference TRBV25-1 and TRBJ2-1, the full variable domain is EADIYQTPRYLVIGTGKKITLECSQTMGHDKMYWYQQDPGMELHLIHYSYGVNSTEKGDLSSESTVSRIRTEHFPLTLESARPSHTSQYLCASRPFAGITYNEQFFGPGTRLTVL.

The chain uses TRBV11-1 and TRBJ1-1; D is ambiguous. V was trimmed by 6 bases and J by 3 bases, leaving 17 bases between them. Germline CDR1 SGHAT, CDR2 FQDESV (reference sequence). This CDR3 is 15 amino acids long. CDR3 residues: CASRAITGGDTEAFF. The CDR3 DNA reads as TGTGCCAGCAGAGCTATTACTGGCGGGGACACTGAAGCTTTCTTT.

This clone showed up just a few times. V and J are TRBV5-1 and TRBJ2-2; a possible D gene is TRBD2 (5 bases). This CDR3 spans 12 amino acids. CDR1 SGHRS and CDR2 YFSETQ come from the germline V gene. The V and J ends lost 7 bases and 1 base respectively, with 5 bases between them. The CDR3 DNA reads TGCGCCAGCGGGAGGAACACCGGGGAGCTGTTTTTT. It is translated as CASGRNTGELFF.

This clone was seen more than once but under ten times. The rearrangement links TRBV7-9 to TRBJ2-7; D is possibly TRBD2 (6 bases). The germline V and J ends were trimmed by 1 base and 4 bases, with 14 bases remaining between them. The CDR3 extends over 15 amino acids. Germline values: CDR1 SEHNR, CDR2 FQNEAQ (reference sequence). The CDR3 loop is CASSLVPREVYEQYF. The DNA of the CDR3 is TGTGCCAGCAGCTTAGTCCCCAGGGAGGTATACGAGCAGTACTTC.

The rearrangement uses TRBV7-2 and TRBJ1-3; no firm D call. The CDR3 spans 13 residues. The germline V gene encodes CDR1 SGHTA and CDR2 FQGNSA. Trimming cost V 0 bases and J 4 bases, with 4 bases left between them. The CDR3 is CASSLARGNTIYF. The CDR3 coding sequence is TGTGCCAGCAGCTTAGCCAGGGGAAACACCATATATTTT. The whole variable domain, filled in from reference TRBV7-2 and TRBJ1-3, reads GAGVSQSPSNKVTEKGKDVELRCDPISGHTALYWYRQSLGQGLEFLIYFQGNSAPDKSGLPSDRFSAERTGGSVSTLTIQRTQQEDSAVYLCASSLARGNTIYFGEGSWLTVV.

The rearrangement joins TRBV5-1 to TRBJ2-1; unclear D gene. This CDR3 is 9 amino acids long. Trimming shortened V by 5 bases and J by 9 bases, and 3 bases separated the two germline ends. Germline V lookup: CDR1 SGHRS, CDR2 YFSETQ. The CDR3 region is CASRSEQFF. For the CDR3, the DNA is TGCGCCAGCAGGAGTGAGCAGTTCTTC.

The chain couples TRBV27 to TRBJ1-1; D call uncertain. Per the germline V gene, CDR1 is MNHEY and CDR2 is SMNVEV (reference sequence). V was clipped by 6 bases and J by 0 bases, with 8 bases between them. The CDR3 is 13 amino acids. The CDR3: CASRTAVNTEAFF. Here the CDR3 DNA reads TGTGCCAGCAGAACCGCGGTGAACACTGAAGCTTTCTTT.

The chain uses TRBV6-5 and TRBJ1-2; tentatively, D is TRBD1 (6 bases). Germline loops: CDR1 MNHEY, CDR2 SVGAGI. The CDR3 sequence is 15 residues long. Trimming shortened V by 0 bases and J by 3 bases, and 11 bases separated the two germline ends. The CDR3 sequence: CASSYSIRGYYGYTF. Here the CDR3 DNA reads TGTGCCAGCAGTTACTCAATCAGGGGATACTATGGCTACACCTTC.

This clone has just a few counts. The CDR3 loop reads CASSQVGQGGTQPQHF. The CDR3, as DNA: TGCGCCAGCAGCCAAGTCGGACAGGGAGGTACTCAGCCCCAGCATTTT. The rearrangement links TRBV4-1 to TRBJ1-5; TRBD1 aligns across 8 bases. The CDR3 length is 16 residues. Trimming removed 1 base from V and 6 bases from J; junction bases left unmatched: 8. CDR1 MGHRA and CDR2 YSYEKL come from the germline V gene.

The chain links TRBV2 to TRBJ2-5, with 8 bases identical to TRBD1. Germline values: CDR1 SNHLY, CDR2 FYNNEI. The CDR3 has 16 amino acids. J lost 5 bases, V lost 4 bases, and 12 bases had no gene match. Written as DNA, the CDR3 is TGTGCCAGCAGTGCAGCAAGACCAGGGGGCTCGGAGACCCAGTACTTC. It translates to CASSAARPGGSETQYF.